The entry below gives a single TCR beta chain sequence along with its context. Here immunoSEQ multiplex PCR was the method, and the copy in TCRdb shows in-frame clones only, minus some. The table has about 5,500 clones, 70% seen once; the top ten hold approximately 13%. This record comes from a study of early stage breast cancer tumors. Across the whole study: Among around twelve ER+/PR+/HER2- tumors, eight were ductal, four lobular.

V lost 6 bases and J lost 0; bases outside the gene matches: 5. CDR1 SNHLY and CDR2 FYNNEI come from the germline V gene. This CDR3 region has 15 residues. This rearrangement joins TRBV2 to TRBJ1-3; 7 bases line up with TRBD1. This clonotype originated in a person aged 55 to 69 with breast cancer. Sequences were obtained from normal breast tissue next to the tumor. The CDR3 spells CASSKGTASGNTIYF. CDR3 coding DNA: TGTGCCAGCAGCAAAGGGACAGCCTCTGGAAACACCATATATTTT. Using reference TRBV2 and TRBJ1-3 for the parts outside the CDR3, the full variable domain is EPEVTQTPSHQVTQMGQEVILRCVPISNHLYFYWYRQILGQKVEFLVSFYNNEISEKSEIFDDQFSVERPDGSNFTLKIRSTKLEDSAMYFCASSKGTASGNTIYFGEGSWLTVV.